Below are 10 T cell receptor beta chains sequenced from a single sample in a study of T-cell reconstitution after alpha-beta-depleted transplantation in children (dated by TCRdb to about 2016). Preparation of the library involved PCR. Instrument used: Illumina HiSeq 2500. TCR libraries were prepared with molecular barcoding, using unique molecular identifiers to normalize TCRbeta repertoire quantification. The public reads were reanalyzed by TCRdb: fastp trimming at Q25, MiXCR alignment, in-frame beta chains only. All rows with the same CDR3 protein become a single entry with the most common DNA and genes. This sample comprises some 600,000 distinct CDR3 sequences, approximately 16% of them detected only once. The ten largest clones add up to around 0.96% of the sample. The starting material was PBMCs from the stem cell graft donor, obtained from the stem cell graft. These TCRs come from a human donor who donated a stem cell graft to a child with acute myeloid leukemia.

This clonotype has only a few counts. The rearrangement joins TRBV5-1 to TRBJ1-4, with a weak D call TRBD1 (5 bases). V lost 1 base, J lost 0 bases, and 10 bases lay in between. The CDR3 extends over 16 amino acids. Per the germline V gene, CDR1 is SGHRS and CDR2 is YFSETQ. CDR3 amino acids: CASSLLGDATNEKLFF. The CDR3 coding sequence is TGCGCCAGCAGCTTGTTAGGGGATGCAACTAATGAAAAACTGTTTTTT.

This clonotype has ten or more counts. The J gene is TRBJ2-7, the V gene TRBV29-1; D remains unclear. CDR3 size: 17 residues. CDR1 and CDR2 (germline): SQVTM, ANQGSEA. Trimming shortened V by 7 bases and J by 4 bases, and 29 bases separated the two germline ends. CDR3 in amino acids: CSARSFPDGKLRYEQYF. CDR3 nucleotide sequence: TGCAGCGCTCGTTCTTTCCCGGACGGAAAACTGAGGTACGAGCAGTACTTC.

This clonotype has more than one count but fewer than ten. This sequence joins TRBV5-1 and TRBJ2-3, with D maybe TRBD2 (5 bases). Trimming cost V 0 bases and J 2 bases, with 13 bases left between them. The CDR3 has 16 residues. Looked up from germline, CDR1 is SGHRS and CDR2 is YFSETQ. CDR3 in DNA: TGCGCCAGCAGCTTGGCCCCACTAGGTTACACAGATACGCAGTATTTT. Translating gives CASSLAPLGYTDTQYF. Combining the CDR3 with reference TRBV5-1 and TRBJ2-3 gives the whole variable domain KAGVTQTPRYLIKTRGQQVTLSCSPISGHRSVSWYQQTPGQGLQFLFEYFSETQRNKGNFPGRFSGRQFSNSRSEMNVSTLELGDSALYLCASSLAPLGYTDTQYFGPGTRLTVL.

The chain employs TRBV5-1 and TRBJ2-7; TRBD1 matches 8 bases. Germline loops: CDR1 SGHRS, CDR2 YFSETQ. The CDR3 runs to 14 residues. V lost 4 bases to trimming and J lost 5 bases; unmatched junction nucleotides: 8. The CDR3 region is CASSIGQGSDEQYV. The CDR3 nucleotides are TGCGCCAGCAGCATAGGACAGGGTTCCGACGAGCAGTACGTC.

Comments on this clonotype: Just one base apart from a much larger clone, this may be a read error. The gene calls are TRBV24-1 and TRBJ2-3; D perhaps matches TRBD2 (6 bases). This CDR3 region has 16 residues. Germline V CDR1 and CDR2: KGHDR, SFDVKD. Here the CDR3 reads CATEGATGTSTNTQYF. The CDR3 nucleotides are TGTGCCACCGAAGGGGCGACCGGAACTAGCACAAATACGCAGTATTTT.

The table lists this clonotype with many counts. This chain connects TRBV20-1 to TRBJ2-7; 7 bases fit TRBD1. The ends lost 3 bases at V and 3 bases at J; junction bases unmatched: 11. The CDR3 contains 15 residues. Looked up from germline, CDR1 is DFQATT and CDR2 is SNEGSKA (reference sequence). CDR3 sequence (DNA): TGCAGTGCTAGGGAGACCGGGACAGCAGACTACGAGCAGTACTTC. Residues: CSARETGTADYEQYF.

The chain combines TRBV27 with TRBJ2-3; TRBD1 is a possible D gene (6 bases). The CDR3 spans 15 residues. Germline V gene sequence: CDR1 MNHEY, CDR2 SMNVEV (reference sequence). Trimming pared 7 bases from V and 4 bases from J, leaving 18 bases between. CDR3 nucleotides: TGTGCCAGCACCGCGAGACAGGACCGTCCAGATACGCAGTATTTT. Translated, it gives CASTARQDRPDTQYF.

This clonotype was observed a few times. The DNA of the CDR3 is TGTGCCAGCGCGAGGTCCCGGGTGGCCAACCCCTTCTACGAGCAGTACTTC. Residues: CASARSRVANPFYEQYF. This rearrangement joins TRBV12-3 or TRBV12-4 to TRBJ2-7; D gene unclear. The CDR3 has 17 amino acids. Deletions cut 8 bases from V and 3 bases from J, with 26 bases between.

This clonotype came up many times. V gene TRBV29-1 combines with J gene TRBJ1-2; 10 nucleotides match TRBD1. CDR3 length: 15 residues. Unmatched junction bases numbered 9, after V lost 0 bases and J lost 8 bases. From germline, CDR1 is SQVTM and CDR2 ANQGSEA. Here the CDR3 DNA reads TGCAGCGTTGAAGATCCGGGACAGGGGATTGACGGCTACACCTTC. Residues: CSVEDPGQGIDGYTF.

The rearrangement uses TRBV7-7 and TRBJ2-1; D perhaps matches TRBD2 (7 bases). CDR3 size: 14 residues. Trimming cost V 6 bases and J 9 bases, with 18 bases left between them. In germline, CDR1 is SSHAT, CDR2 FNYEAQ (reference sequence). The CDR3 reads CASSPSGGAGEQFF. The CDR3 nucleotides read TGTGCCAGCAGTCCTTCTGGGGGGGCTGGTGAGCAGTTCTTC.